Following are 16 T cell receptor beta chains from one sample sequenced in a study of siplizumab effects on memory and regulatory T cells. Some clones are missing from TCRdb's copy, which holds only in-frame ones; the method was immunoSEQ multiplex PCR. The sample gives 85,000 to 130,000 clones, around 90% of which show up once; around 0.77% is in the top ten. Sequencing was performed on Tregs sorted from blood. The receptors were gathered from a human donor in good health.

This rearrangement joins TRBV11-3 to TRBJ2-2, with D possibly matching TRBD1 (5 bases). Germline assignment: CDR1 SGHNT and CDR2 YENEEA. The CDR3 is 16 amino acids. The V and J ends lost 0 bases and 3 bases respectively, with 11 bases between them. The CDR3 region is CASSLEKGLDTGELFF. The DNA of the CDR3 is TGTGCCAGCAGCTTAGAAAAGGGGCTGGACACCGGGGAGCTGTTTTTT.

This clone was counted a few times. This chain links TRBV7-9 with TRBJ2-1; TRBD2 matches at 8 bases. The CDR3 is 17 amino acids. Looked up from germline, CDR1 is SEHNR and CDR2 is FQNEAQ (reference sequence). With V trimmed by 2 bases and J by 0 bases, 6 bases remained unmatched. Here the CDR3 reads CASSLPSGPPSYNEQFF. The CDR3 nucleotides read TGTGCCAGCAGCTTACCTAGCGGGCCTCCCTCCTACAATGAGCAGTTCTTC.

The V and J genes are TRBV29-1 and TRBJ1-5; D might be TRBD1 (5 bases). V was cut by 6 bases and J by 0 bases, with 12 bases left in between. The CDR3 extends over 14 amino acids. Germline loops: CDR1 SQVTM, CDR2 ANQGSEA. CDR3 amino acids: CSVGGGNSNQPQHF. CDR3 coding DNA: TGCAGCGTCGGGGGGGGTAATAGCAATCAGCCCCAGCATTTT. The variable domain in full, with the rest retrieved from reference TRBV29-1 and TRBJ1-5, is SAVISQKPSRDICQRGTSLTIQCQVDSQVTMMFWYRQQPGQSLTLIATANQGSEATYESGFVIDKFPISRPNLTFSTLTVSNMSPEDSSIYLCSVGGGNSNQPQHFGDGTRLSIL.

J is TRBJ1-2 and V is TRBV7-9, with 9 bases identical to TRBD1. Germline lookup yields CDR1 SEHNR and CDR2 FQNEAQ (reference sequence). The CDR3 consists of 15 residues. Germline trimming cut 5 bases from V and 2 bases from J; bases unmatched to any gene: 6. This CDR3 reads CASSNSGTGNYGYTF. CDR3 in DNA: TGTGCCAGCAGCAACTCCGGGACAGGGAACTATGGCTACACCTTC. Drawing the rest from reference TRBV7-9 and TRBJ1-2, the complete variable domain is DTGVSQNPRHKITKRGQNVTFRCDPISEHNRLYWYRQTLGQGPEFLTYFQNEAQLEKSRLLSDRFSAERPKGSFSTLEIQRTEQGDSAMYLCASSNSGTGNYGYTFGSGTRLTVV.

The chain recombines TRBV27 with TRBJ2-3; TRBD1 is a possible D gene (5 bases). CDR3 length: 14 amino acids. Germline CDR1 and CDR2: MNHEY and SMNVEV (reference sequence). With 5 bases removed from V and 4 bases from J, the gap between germline ends came to 13 bases. Here the CDR3 reads CASSPGSWADTQYF. DNA for the CDR3: TGTGCCAGCAGTCCAGGGTCATGGGCAGATACGCAGTATTTT.

This rearrangement joins TRBV29-1 to TRBJ2-5; D ambiguous. CDR1 SQVTM and CDR2 ANQGSEA come from the germline V gene. The CDR3 is made up of 12 amino acids. The V end was cut by 4 bases, the J end by 0 bases, with 6 bases between. This chain's CDR3 is CSVAADQETQYF. The CDR3 bases are TGCAGCGTTGCCGCGGACCAAGAGACCCAGTACTTC. Using reference TRBV29-1 and TRBJ2-5 for the parts outside the CDR3, the full variable domain is SAVISQKPSRDICQRGTSLTIQCQVDSQVTMMFWYRQQPGQSLTLIATANQGSEATYESGFVIDKFPISRPNLTFSTLTVSNMSPEDSSIYLCSVAADQETQYFGPGTRLLVL.

This clone appeared once. V is TRBV5-1 and J is TRBJ2-7, with 9 bases that match TRBD1. This CDR3 is 15 amino acids long. With V trimmed by 3 bases and J by 4 bases, 8 bases remained unmatched. Germline V CDR1 and CDR2: SGHRS, YFSETQ. This CDR3 reads CASSYFTGQGYEQYF. The CDR3 region has the DNA TGCGCCAGCAGCTACTTTACGGGACAGGGTTACGAGCAGTACTTC.

The rearrangement joins TRBV27 to TRBJ2-7; no firm D call. Trimming stripped 5 bases from V and 4 bases from J, with 12 bases between. This CDR3 spans 13 amino acids. Germline V gives CDR1 MNHEY, CDR2 SMNVEV (reference sequence). The CDR3 is CASSPTPIYEQYF. Here the CDR3 DNA reads TGTGCCAGCAGTCCTACGCCTATTTACGAGCAGTACTTC.

V gene TRBV2 combines with J gene TRBJ2-6, with D perhaps TRBD1 or TRBD2 (6 bases each). This CDR3 has 16 residues. Germline lookup yields CDR1 SNHLY and CDR2 FYNNEI. V lost 9 bases and J 2 bases, leaving 17 bases between the germline ends. CDR3 residues: CASTSRGGTGANVLTF. The CDR3 DNA reads as TGTGCCAGTACAAGCAGGGGAGGAACTGGGGCCAACGTCCTGACTTTC.

The chain carries TRBV7-6 and TRBJ2-2; weak D call: TRBD2 (6 bases). The V end lost 5 bases, the J end lost 4 bases, and 17 bases lay between the germline ends. This CDR3 has 16 amino acids. Germline CDR1 is SGHVS and CDR2 is FNYEAQ. The CDR3 loop reads CASSAVGGSSTGELFF. For the CDR3, the DNA is TGTGCCAGCAGCGCCGTGGGGGGTAGCAGCACCGGGGAGCTGTTTTTT.

CDR3 in amino acids: CASSVGRTVIQETQYF. In DNA form, the CDR3 reads TGTGCCAGCAGCGTAGGTCGGACAGTGATTCAAGAGACCCAGTACTTC. The chain uses TRBV9 and TRBJ2-5, with a weak D call TRBD1 (6 bases). Germline assignment: CDR1 SGDLS and CDR2 YYNGEE. There are 16 residues in the CDR3. The V and J ends lost 0 bases and 2 bases respectively, with 14 bases between them.

This clone was seen only a few times. This chain links TRBV5-1 with TRBJ1-1, with D unresolved. V lost 4 bases and J lost 2, with 12 bases in between. The CDR3 is made up of 14 amino acids. The germline CDR1 and CDR2 sequences are SGHRS and YFSETQ. The CDR3: CASSLDAANTEAFF. CDR3 DNA sequence: TGCGCCAGCAGCCTGGACGCAGCCAACACTGAAGCTTTCTTT.

The rearrangement joins TRBV18 to TRBJ2-7; 7 bases align to TRBD2. CDR3 length: 14 residues. After removal of 6 bases from V and 0 bases from J, the junction contained 5 bases not matched to a gene. Germline values: CDR1 KGHSH, CDR2 LQKENI. CDR3 bases: TGTGCCAGCTCCCTAGCGGCCAGCTCCTACGAGCAGTACTTC. It translates to CASSLAASSYEQYF. The whole variable domain, remainder taken from reference TRBV18 and TRBJ2-7, is NAGVMQNPRHLVRRRGQEARLRCSPMKGHSHVYWYRQLPEEGLKFMVYLQKENIIDESGMPKERFSAEFPKEGPSILRIQQVVRGDSAAYFCASSLAASSYEQYFGPGTRLTVT.

The chain employs TRBV7-6 and TRBJ1-6; the D is unclear. Germline lookup yields CDR1 SGHVS and CDR2 FNYEAQ. V was shortened by 1 base and J by 9 bases, with 13 bases between the two germline ends. This CDR3 is built from 15 residues. The CDR3 coding sequence is TGTGCCAGCAGCTTAGTAGCTCAGTTCGCTTCACCCCTCCACTTT. This gives the protein CASSLVAQFASPLHF.

The V call is TRBV5-6, the J call TRBJ2-7; D gene ambiguous. The CDR3 runs 14 residues. Deletions cut 3 bases from V and 3 bases from J, with 13 bases between. CDR1 and CDR2 from the germline V gene are SGHDT and YYEEEE. CDR3 coding DNA: TGTGCCAGCAGCTATTTGGGGAAGGGCTACGAGCAGTACTTC. Its translation is CASSYLGKGYEQYF. The full variable domain, its missing parts supplied by reference TRBV5-6 and TRBJ2-7, is DAGVTQSPTHLIKTRGQQVTLRCSPKSGHDTVSWYQQALGQGPQFIFQYYEEEERQRGNFPDRFSGHQFPNYSSELNVNALLLGDSALYLCASSYLGKGYEQYFGPGTRLTVT.

The genes are TRBV19 and TRBJ2-4; the D gene could be TRBD1 or TRBD2 (5 bases each). Germline CDR1 LNHDA, CDR2 SQIVND (reference sequence). This CDR3 contains 22 residues. Trimming shortened V by 0 bases and J by 5 bases, and 32 bases separated the two germline ends. CDR3 sequence (DNA): TGTGCCAGTAGTATAGACTTGGTCCGTAACCGGGACCGCCTCAGCGAAGAAAACATTCAGTACTTC. Translating it yields CASSIDLVRNRDRLSEENIQYF. Filled out from reference TRBV19 and TRBJ2-4, the complete variable domain reads DGGITQSPKYLFRKEGQNVTLSCEQNLNHDAMYWYRQDPGQGLRLIYYSQIVNDFQKGDIAEGYSVSREKKESFPLTVTSAQKNPTAFYLCASSIDLVRNRDRLSEENIQYFGAGTRLSVL.